This T cell receptor beta chain was sequenced in a study of T cell changes during pregnancy in multiple sclerosis. The V end was cut by 3 bases, the J end by 3 bases, with 15 bases between. CDR3 size: 15 residues. From germline, CDR1 is GTSNPN and CDR2 SVGIG (reference sequence). TCRdb's copy holds only in-frame clones and misses some; the assay was immunoSEQ multiplex PCR. Of about 44,000 clones listed, 89% were seen once; the top ten hold more than 0.9%. The sequence was collected from a female donor with multiple sclerosis, enrolled in a pregnancy study. The V and J genes are TRBV30 and TRBJ1-3; D call uncertain. Sequenced here: CD4+ T cells from peripheral blood mononuclear cells, sampled after pregnancy. The CDR3: CAWSHLARVGNTIYF. CDR3 sequence (DNA): TGTGCCTGGAGCCACCTTGCACGGGTTGGAAACACCATATATTTT.